This TCR beta chain is from a study of beta chain features in type 1 diabetes. This clone has only a few counts. Germline V gives CDR1 SGHAT, CDR2 FQNNGV. CDR3 length equals 15 residues. V gave up 4 bases and J gave up 3 bases; unmatched junction bases: 4. The investigators reverse transcribed all of the isolated RNA, so they sequenced expressed TCRB transcripts. Sequencing used immunoSEQ multiplex PCR; TCRdb keeps in-frame clones, though not all of them. The sample contains 150,000 or so clones, just over 9% of which appear only once. The TCR comes from a woman aged 18-35 years in good health. Sequencing was carried out using central memory CD4+ T cells from blood. The chain joins TRBV11-2 to TRBJ2-5; 11 positions agree with TRBD2. This CDR3 is CASSSGLAVKETQYF. The CDR3 DNA is TGTGCCAGCAGCTCGGGACTAGCGGTTAAAGAGACCCAGTACTTC.